Below, one T cell receptor beta chain is given with its context. This sample was taken from a study of radiation and T cells in renal cell carcinoma. For the study at large: Nephrectomy followed 15 Gy stereotactic body radiation by 4 weeks.

Germline V gene sequence: CDR1 MNHNS, CDR2 SASEGT. The CDR3 runs to 15 residues. The V end was cut by 0 bases, the J end by 4 bases, with 10 bases between. The protocol was immunoSEQ multiplex PCR, while the TCRdb copy is restricted to in-frame clones and leaves out a portion. The table shows roughly 120,000 clones, with roughly four fifths occurring only once. Stated time point: blood 2 weeks post-SBRT. Treatment meaning: 15 Gy SBRT to primary tumor, nephrectomy 4 weeks later. This chain connects TRBV6-1 to TRBJ1-3; D uncertain. Sequences were derived from blood, sampled from a patient whose treatment included radiotherapy and nephrectomy. The TCR sequence derives from a woman in her sixties or seventies with renal cell carcinoma. Here the CDR3 reads CASSEAGGLGNTIYF. The DNA of the CDR3 is TGTGCCAGCAGTGAAGCTGGCGGATTAGGAAACACCATATATTTT.